One sample yielded the 4 T cell receptor beta chains listed below, sequenced in a study of blood T cell repertoires in COVID-19. Data came from immunoSEQ multiplex PCR; TCRdb stores just in-frame clones and leaves some out. The sample holds 100,000 to 150,000 clones, about 85% seen once. The sequenced sample consisted of peripheral blood. The receptor set was obtained from an elderly woman with acute or convalescent COVID-19.

The chain uses TRBV3-1 (or the pseudogene TRBV3-2) and TRBJ2-1; 10 positions match TRBD2. CDR1 and CDR2 from the germline V gene are LGHDT and YNNKEL (reference sequence). The CDR3 length is 15 residues. The V gene end was trimmed by 0 bases and the J gene end by 6 bases; junction bases not matched to a gene: 2. CDR3 DNA sequence: TGTGCCAGCAGCCAAGATCGGACTAGCGGCAATGAGCAGTTCTTC. Translating gives CASSQDRTSGNEQFF.

The V call is TRBV18, the J call TRBJ1-1; D call uncertain. The CDR3 is made up of 16 amino acids. CDR1 KGHSH and CDR2 LQKENI come from the germline V gene. Trimming removed 3 bases at V and 1 base at J, with 15 bases between. The CDR3 loop is CASSPPGSPQNTEAFF. DNA for the CDR3: TGTGCCAGCTCACCTCCGGGTTCCCCGCAGAACACTGAAGCTTTCTTT.

The chain links TRBV18 to TRBJ1-5, with TRBD1 matching over 11 bases. Losses at the gene ends were 3 bases for V and 4 bases for J; bases not matched to a gene: 5. The germline CDR1 and CDR2 sequences are KGHSH and LQKENI. CDR3 length: 16 residues. The CDR3 protein is CASSPTGQGANQPQHF. As DNA, the CDR3 is TGTGCCAGCTCACCCACTGGACAGGGGGCTAATCAGCCCCAGCATTTT.

The chain has TRBV12-5 and TRBJ2-3; D is unresolved. Germline lookup yields CDR1 LGHNT and CDR2 FRNRAP. The V end lost 1 base, the J end lost 3 bases, and 2 bases lay between the germline ends. The CDR3 sequence is 12 residues long. CDR3 protein: CASGLATDTQYF. The CDR3, as DNA: TGTGCTAGTGGTTTGGCGACAGATACGCAGTATTTT.